This T cell receptor beta chain originates from a study of cytomegalovirus exposure and HLA in healthy donors. PCR was performed using 60 Vbeta and 13 Jbeta primers. Sequenced by immunoSEQ multiplex PCR; TCRdb stores in-frame clones only, minus some. The repertoire has 130,000 or so clones, roughly 86% of them found once; the top ten carry more than 2.5%. Regarding the study as a whole: Later, an analysis showed that TCR beta chains associated with HLA were more clonally expanded than others that were equally common. Within an earlier analysis, most TCR beta V segments proved productive either about 90% or about 30% of the time. A reported reduction in N-insertions relative to the 666-donor mean was seen in an Asian-associated ancestry cluster in a later analysis. Only CMV serostatus was available as immune exposure information.

This CDR3 comprises 14 residues. CDR1 is MNHEY, CDR2 SVGAGI, per germline. The V end lost 6 bases, the J end lost 1 base, and 10 bases lay between the germline ends. For this clone: Its specificity is not known.

The gene calls are TRBV6-5 and TRBJ1-5, with a weak D call TRBD1 (5 bases). This TCR came from a man aged 18 to 35 in good health and CMV-seropositive. Sequenced material: PBMCs. In nucleotides, the CDR3 is TGTGCCAGCAGAAAACAGGCGAGCAATCAGCCCCAGCATTTT. It yields the protein CASRKQASNQPQHF.